The entry that follows covers one TCR beta chain sequence. Its antigen is still unknown. Some clones are missing from TCRdb's copy, which holds only in-frame ones; the method was immunoSEQ multiplex PCR. The table has roughly 700,000 clones, roughly 70% seen once. HIV-negative, healthy adults without recent acute infections or vaccinations were the donors. The data stem from a study of shared clonotypes between healthy human individuals. Study-wide findings and caveats: Of the naive CD4 clonotypes, about 5% were shared across a few donors. It was the few donors that limited the genetic and exposure-history diversity represented.

The receptor's source is a woman aged 25 to 39 in good health. Sequenced sample: memory CD4+ T cells sorted from blood. Subset defined: CD45RA-negative fraction.

The CDR3 region has the DNA TGTGCCAGCAGCTTGCCAGCGGCCCGCTCCTACAATGAGCAGTTCTTC. Translated, it gives CASSLPAARSYNEQFF. V is TRBV5-4 and J is TRBJ2-1; tentative D call: TRBD2 (5 bases). The V end lost 1 base, the J end lost 0 bases, and 11 bases lay between the germline ends. This CDR3 has 16 amino acids. Germline CDR1 SGHNT, CDR2 YYREEE (reference sequence).